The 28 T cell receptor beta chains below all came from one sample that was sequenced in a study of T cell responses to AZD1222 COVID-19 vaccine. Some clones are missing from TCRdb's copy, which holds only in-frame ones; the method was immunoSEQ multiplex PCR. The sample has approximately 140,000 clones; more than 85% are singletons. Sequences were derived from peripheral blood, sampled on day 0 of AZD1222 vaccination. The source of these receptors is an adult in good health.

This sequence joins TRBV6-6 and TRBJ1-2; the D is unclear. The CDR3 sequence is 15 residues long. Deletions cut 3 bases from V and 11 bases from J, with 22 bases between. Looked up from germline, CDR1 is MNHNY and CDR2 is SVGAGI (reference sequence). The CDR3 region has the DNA TGTGCCAGCAGTTATGGCCCGGCGGCCCAGAGTGTATACACCTTC. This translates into CASSYGPAAQSVYTF.

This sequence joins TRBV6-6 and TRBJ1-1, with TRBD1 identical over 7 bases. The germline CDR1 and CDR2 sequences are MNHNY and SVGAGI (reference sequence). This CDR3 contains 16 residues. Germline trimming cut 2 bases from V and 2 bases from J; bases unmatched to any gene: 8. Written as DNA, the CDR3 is TGTGCCAGCAGTTACCCGCTGGGGACAGCAAACACTGAAGCTTTCTTT. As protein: CASSYPLGTANTEAFF.

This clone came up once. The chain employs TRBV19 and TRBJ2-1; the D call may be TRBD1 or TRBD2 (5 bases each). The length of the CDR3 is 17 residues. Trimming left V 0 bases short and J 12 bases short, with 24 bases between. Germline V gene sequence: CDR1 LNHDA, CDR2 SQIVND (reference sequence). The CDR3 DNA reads TGTGCCAGTAGTATAGACCTACCGGGGCGGCGAGCGTCTGGGCAGTTCTTC. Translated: CASSIDLPGRRASGQFF.

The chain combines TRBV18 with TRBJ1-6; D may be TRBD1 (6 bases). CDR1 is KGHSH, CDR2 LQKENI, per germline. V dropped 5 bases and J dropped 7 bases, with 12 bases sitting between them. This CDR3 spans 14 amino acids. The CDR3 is CASSLDRQNSPLHF. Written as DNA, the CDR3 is TGTGCCAGCTCATTGGACAGACAGAATTCACCCCTCCACTTT.

CDR3 sequence (DNA): TGTGCCAGCAGCCCCCGGACTAGCGGTTACAATGAGCAGTTCTTC. This sequence encodes CASSPRTSGYNEQFF. The genes are TRBV7-3 and TRBJ2-1; TRBD2 aligns across 10 bases. J was trimmed by 4 bases and V by 5 bases; bases with no gene match: 5. Germline lookup yields CDR1 SGHTA and CDR2 FQGTGA. This CDR3 is 15 amino acids long. The full variable domain, completed using reference TRBV7-3 and TRBJ2-1, is GAGVSQTPSNKVTEKGKYVELRCDPISGHTALYWYRQSLGQGPEFLIYFQGTGAADDSGLPNDRFFAVRPEGSVSTLKIQRTERGDSAVYLCASSPRTSGYNEQFFGPGTRLTVL.

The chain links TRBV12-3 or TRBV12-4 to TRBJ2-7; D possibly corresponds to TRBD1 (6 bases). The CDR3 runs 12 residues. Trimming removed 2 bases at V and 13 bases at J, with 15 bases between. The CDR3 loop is CASSLLGAGLYF. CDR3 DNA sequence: TGTGCCAGCAGTTTACTGGGGGCCGGACTCTACTTC.

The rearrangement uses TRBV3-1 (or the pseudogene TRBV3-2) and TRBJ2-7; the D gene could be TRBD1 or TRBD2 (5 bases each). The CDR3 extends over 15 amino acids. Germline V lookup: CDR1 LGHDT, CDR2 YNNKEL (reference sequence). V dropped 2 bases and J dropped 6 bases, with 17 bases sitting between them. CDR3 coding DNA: TGTGCCAGCAGCCAACCGGGACGGCAAGAGGGCGAGCAGTACTTC. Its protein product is CASSQPGRQEGEQYF.

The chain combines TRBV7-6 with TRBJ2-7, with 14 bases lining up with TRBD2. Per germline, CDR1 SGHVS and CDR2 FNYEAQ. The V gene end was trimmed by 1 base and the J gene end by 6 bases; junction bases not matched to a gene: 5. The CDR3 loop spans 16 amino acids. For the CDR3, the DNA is TGTGCCAGCAGCTTAGAGGGGACTAGCGGGAGCCCCGAGCAGTACTTC. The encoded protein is CASSLEGTSGSPEQYF.

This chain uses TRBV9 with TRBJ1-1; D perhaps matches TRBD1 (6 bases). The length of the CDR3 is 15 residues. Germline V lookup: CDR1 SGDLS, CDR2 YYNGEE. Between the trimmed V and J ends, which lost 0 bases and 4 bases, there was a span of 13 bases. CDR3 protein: CASSVALGAGTEAFF. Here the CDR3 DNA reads TGTGCCAGCAGCGTAGCGTTGGGGGCAGGCACTGAAGCTTTCTTT.

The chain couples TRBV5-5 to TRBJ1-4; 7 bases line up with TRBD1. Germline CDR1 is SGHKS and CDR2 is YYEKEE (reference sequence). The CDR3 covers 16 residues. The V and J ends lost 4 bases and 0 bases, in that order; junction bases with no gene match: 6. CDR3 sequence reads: CASSRGQGATNEKLFF. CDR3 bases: TGTGCCAGCAGCCGTGGGCAGGGGGCAACTAATGAAAAACTGTTTTTT.

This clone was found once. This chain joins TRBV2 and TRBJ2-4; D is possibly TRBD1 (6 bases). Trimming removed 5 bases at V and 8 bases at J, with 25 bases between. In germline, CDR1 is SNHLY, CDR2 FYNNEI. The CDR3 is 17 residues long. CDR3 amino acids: CASSFRAPGQPGHIQYF. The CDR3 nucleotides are TGTGCCAGCAGTTTTAGGGCCCCGGGACAACCCGGGCACATTCAGTACTTC.

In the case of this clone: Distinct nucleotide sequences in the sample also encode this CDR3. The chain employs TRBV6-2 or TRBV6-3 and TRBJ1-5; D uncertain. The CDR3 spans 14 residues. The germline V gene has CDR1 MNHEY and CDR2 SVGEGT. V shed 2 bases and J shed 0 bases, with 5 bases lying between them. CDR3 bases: TGTGCCAGCAGTTACGTTGGTAGCAATCAGCCCCAGCATTTT. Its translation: CASSYVGSNQPQHF.

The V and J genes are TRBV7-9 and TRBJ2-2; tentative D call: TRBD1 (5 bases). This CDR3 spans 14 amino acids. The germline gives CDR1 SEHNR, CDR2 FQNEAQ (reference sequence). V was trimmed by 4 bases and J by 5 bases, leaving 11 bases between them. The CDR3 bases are TGTGCCAGCAGCTGGGGCTTGGGGACCGGGGAGCTGTTTTTT. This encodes CASSWGLGTGELFF.

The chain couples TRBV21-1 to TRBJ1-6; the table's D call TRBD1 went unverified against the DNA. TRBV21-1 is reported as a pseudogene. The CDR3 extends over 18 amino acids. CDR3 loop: CASSFRGQDPRNNSPLHF. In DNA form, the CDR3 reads TGTGCCAGCAGCTTCCGGGGACAGGACCCAAGGAATAATTCACCCCTCCACTTT.

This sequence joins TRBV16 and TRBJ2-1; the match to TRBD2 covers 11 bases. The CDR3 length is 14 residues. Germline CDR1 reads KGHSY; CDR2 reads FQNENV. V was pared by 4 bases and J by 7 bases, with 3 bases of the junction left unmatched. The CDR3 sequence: CASSPRTSGNEQFF. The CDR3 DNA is TGTGCCAGCAGCCCCCGGACTAGCGGGAATGAGCAGTTCTTC.

CDR3 protein: CASSVRQVLETQYF. As DNA, the CDR3 is TGTGCCAGCAGTGTTCGACAGGTTTTAGAGACCCAGTACTTC. This chain uses TRBV6-2 or TRBV6-3 with TRBJ2-5; tentative D call: TRBD1 (6 bases). V lost 5 bases and J lost 4, with 14 bases in between. CDR3 length: 14 residues. From germline, CDR1 is MNHEY and CDR2 SVGEGT.

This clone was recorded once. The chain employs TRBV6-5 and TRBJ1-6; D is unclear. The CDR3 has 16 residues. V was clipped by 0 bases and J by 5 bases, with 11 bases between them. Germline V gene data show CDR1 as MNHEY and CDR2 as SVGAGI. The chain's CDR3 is CASSYSEGANNSPLHF. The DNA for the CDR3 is TGTGCCAGCAGTTACTCTGAGGGAGCAAATAATTCACCCCTCCACTTT.

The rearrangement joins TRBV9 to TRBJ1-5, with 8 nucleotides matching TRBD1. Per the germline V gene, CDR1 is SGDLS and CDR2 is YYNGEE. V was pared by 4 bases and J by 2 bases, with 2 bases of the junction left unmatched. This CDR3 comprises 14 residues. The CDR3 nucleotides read TGTGCCAGCAGCCTGACAGGGGGCAATCAGCCCCAGCATTTT. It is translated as CASSLTGGNQPQHF.

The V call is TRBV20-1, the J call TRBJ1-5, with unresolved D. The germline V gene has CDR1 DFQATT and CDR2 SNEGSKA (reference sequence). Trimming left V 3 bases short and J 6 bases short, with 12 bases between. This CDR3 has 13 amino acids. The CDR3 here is CSASPGGGQPQHF. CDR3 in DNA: TGCAGTGCTAGTCCAGGTGGCGGTCAGCCCCAGCATTTT.

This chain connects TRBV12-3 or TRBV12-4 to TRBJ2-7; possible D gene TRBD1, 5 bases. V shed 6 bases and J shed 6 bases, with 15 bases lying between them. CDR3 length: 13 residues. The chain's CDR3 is CASRGHIPGEQYF. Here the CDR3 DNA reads TGTGCCAGCAGGGGGCATATCCCTGGCGAGCAGTACTTC.

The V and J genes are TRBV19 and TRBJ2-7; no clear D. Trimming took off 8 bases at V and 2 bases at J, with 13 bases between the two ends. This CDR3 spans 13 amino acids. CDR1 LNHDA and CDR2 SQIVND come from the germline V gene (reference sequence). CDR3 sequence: CASAQSRTYEQYF. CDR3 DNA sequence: TGTGCCAGTGCACAGAGCCGTACCTACGAGCAGTACTTC.

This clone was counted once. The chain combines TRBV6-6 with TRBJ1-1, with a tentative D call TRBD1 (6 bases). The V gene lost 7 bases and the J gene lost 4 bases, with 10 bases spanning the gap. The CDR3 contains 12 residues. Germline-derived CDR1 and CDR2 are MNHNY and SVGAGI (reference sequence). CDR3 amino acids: CASNMGATEAFF. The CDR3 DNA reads TGTGCCAGCAATATGGGGGCCACTGAAGCTTTCTTT.

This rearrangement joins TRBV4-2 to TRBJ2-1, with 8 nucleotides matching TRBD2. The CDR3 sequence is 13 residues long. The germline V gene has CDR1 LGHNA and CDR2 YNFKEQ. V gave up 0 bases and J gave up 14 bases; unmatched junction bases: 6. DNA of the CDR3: TGTGCCAGCAGCCAAGATGTGGGACTAGGGGAGTTCTTC. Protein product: CASSQDVGLGEFF.

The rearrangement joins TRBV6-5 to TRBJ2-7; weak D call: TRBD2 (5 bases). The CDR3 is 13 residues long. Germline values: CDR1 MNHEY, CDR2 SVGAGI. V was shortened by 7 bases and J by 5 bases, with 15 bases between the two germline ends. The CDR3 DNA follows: TGTGCCAGCACCCAGCGAGGGTTCGACGAGCAGTACTTC. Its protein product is CASTQRGFDEQYF.

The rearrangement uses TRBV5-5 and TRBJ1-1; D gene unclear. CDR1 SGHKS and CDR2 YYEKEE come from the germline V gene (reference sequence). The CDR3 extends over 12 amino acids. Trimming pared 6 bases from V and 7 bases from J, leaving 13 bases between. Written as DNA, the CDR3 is TGTGCCAGCACCTCGGGTAAAGATGAAGCTTTCTTT. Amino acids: CASTSGKDEAFF.

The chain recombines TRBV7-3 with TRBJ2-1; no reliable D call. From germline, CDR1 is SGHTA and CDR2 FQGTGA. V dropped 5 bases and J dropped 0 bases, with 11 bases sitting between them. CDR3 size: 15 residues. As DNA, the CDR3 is TGTGCCAGCAGCCCCGGTCGAAGCTCCTACAATGAGCAGTTCTTC. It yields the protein CASSPGRSSYNEQFF.

CDR3 coding DNA: TGTGCCAGCAGTGACAATGACAGGGGTGGAGGCGAGCAGTACTTC. It is translated as CASSDNDRGGGEQYF. The gene calls are TRBV27 and TRBJ2-7; 8 bases agree with TRBD1. The CDR3 covers 15 residues. The germline gives CDR1 MNHEY, CDR2 SMNVEV (reference sequence). The V gene end was trimmed by 5 bases and the J gene end by 6 bases; junction bases not matched to a gene: 12.

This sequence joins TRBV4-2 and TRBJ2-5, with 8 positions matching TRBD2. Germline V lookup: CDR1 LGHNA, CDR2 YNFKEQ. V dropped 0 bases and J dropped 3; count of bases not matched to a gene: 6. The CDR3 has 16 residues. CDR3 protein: CASSQDREGGKETQYF. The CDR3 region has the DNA TGTGCCAGCAGCCAAGATCGGGAGGGGGGAAAAGAGACCCAGTACTTC.